This T cell receptor (delta chain) emerged from a study of gamma-delta T cells after stem cell transplantation (dated by TCRdb to the mid-2010s). This clone was detected a few times. Its binding antigen is unknown. Base qualities are not at hand, and no much larger clone is one base apart. The library was generated by RT-PCR. TCRdb lists the instrument as Illumina MiSeq. TCRdb called clones afresh from the public reads with CATT; identical DNA rows were later merged. Present in this sample are approximately 3,000 delta-chain clones, more than 7% of which were seen just once. Of the sample, just under 9.5% falls within the top ten clones. CDR3 length: 19 amino acids, cysteine to phenylalanine. The read is trimmed to its CDR3 DNA, 57 bases read in frame from base 1. Compared with germline, V lacks 0 bases and J lacks 2 bases; bases without a gene match: 13. For CDR1 and CDR2, the germline V gene lists GEAIGNYY and EKD.

This receptor was obtained from a human donor. It is not recorded whose cells these are; they may come from a transplant donor. The chain is assembled from TRDV2 and TRDJ1; 11 bases in the junction line up with TRDD3. Sequences were obtained from gamma-delta T cells. The CDR3 loop reads CACDTVRTGLGDTTDKLIF. In nucleotide form, the sequence is TGTGCCTGTGACACCGTCCGAACCGGGCTGGGGGATACAACCGATAAACTCATCTTT.